This TCR beta chain was found in a study of identifying expanded T cells in peripheral blood. Healthy donors had no documented immune events, such as infections, while sampled. To note about this clone: What it binds is not known.

TCRdb keeps only in-frame clones here, not all; method: immunoSEQ multiplex PCR. The sample has approximately 130,000 clones, over 65% seen once; the top ten hold less than 4%. The CDR3 spans 19 residues. Trimming cost V 5 bases and J 0 bases, with 23 bases left between them. Germline V gives CDR1 LNHDA, CDR2 SQIVND (reference sequence). Notes on the study in general: Over about two and four weeks, about 15 and 19 clones changed, versus approximately 1.2 between replicates. Variance in clone template counts between two-week samples significantly increased with total template count across all healthy donors.

This clonotype was obtained from a person aged 18 to 70 in good health. Sequenced material: blood. V gene TRBV19 combines with J gene TRBJ1-5; unclear D gene. The CDR3 nucleotides are TGTGCCAGTAGTTCTTTCCCGGGCCGTAAAACCTATAGCAATCAGCCCCAGCATTTT. Translating it yields CASSSFPGRKTYSNQPQHF.